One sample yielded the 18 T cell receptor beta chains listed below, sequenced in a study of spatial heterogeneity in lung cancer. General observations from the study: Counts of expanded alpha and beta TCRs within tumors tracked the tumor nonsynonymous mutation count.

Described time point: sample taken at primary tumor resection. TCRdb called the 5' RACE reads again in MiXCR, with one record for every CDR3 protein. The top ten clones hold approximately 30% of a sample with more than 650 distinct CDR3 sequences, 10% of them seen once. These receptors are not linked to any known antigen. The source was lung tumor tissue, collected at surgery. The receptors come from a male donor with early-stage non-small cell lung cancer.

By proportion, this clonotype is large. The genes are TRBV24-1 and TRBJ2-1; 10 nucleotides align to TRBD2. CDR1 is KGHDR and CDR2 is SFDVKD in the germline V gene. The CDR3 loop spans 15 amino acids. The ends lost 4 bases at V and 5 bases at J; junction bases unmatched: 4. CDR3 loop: CATSELAGEHNEQFF. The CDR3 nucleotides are TGTGCCACCAGTGAGCTAGCGGGAGAGCACAATGAGCAGTTCTTC.

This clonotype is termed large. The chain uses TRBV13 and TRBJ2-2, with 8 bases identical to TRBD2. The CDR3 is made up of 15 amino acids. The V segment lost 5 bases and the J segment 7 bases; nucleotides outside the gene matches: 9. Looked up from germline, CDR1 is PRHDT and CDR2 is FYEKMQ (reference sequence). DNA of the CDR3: TGTGCCAGCAGCGCCCCCGGCGGGGGGTTCGGGGAGCTGTTTTTT. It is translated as CASSAPGGGFGELFF.

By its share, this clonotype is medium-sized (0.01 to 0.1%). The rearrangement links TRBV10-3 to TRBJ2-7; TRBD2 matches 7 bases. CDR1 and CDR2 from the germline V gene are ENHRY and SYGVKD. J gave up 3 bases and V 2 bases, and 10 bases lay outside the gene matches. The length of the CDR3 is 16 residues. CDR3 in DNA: TGTGCCATCAGTGAGCCCGGGAGGCAGGCGATCTACGAGCAGTACTTC. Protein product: CAISEPGRQAIYEQYF.

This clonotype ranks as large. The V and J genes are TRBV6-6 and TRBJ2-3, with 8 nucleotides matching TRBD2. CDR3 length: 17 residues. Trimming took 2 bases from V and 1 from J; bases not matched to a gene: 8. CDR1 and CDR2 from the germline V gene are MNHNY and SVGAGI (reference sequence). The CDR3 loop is CASSYSSGGGGTDTQYF. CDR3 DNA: TGTGCCAGCAGTTACAGCAGCGGGGGCGGCGGCACAGATACGCAGTATTTT.

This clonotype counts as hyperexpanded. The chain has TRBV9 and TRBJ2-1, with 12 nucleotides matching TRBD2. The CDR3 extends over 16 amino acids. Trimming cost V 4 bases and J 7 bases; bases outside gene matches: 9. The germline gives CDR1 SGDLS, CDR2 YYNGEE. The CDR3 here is CASSSRTSGVKNEQFF. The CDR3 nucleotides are TGTGCCAGCAGCTCTCGGACTAGCGGGGTAAAGAATGAGCAGTTCTTC. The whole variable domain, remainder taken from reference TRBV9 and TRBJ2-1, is DSGVTQTPKHLITATGQRVTLRCSPRSGDLSVYWYQQSLDQGLQFLIQYYNGEERAKGNILERFSAQQFPDLHSELNLSSLELGDSALYFCASSSRTSGVKNEQFFGPGTRLTVL.

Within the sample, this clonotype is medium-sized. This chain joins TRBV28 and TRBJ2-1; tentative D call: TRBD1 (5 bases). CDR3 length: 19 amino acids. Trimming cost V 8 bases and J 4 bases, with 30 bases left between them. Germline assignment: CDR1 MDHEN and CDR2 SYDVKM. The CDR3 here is CASSSYRRQLDRGYNEQFF. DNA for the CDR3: TGTGCCAGCTCTTCGTACAGACGACAGTTAGATAGGGGTTACAATGAGCAGTTCTTC.

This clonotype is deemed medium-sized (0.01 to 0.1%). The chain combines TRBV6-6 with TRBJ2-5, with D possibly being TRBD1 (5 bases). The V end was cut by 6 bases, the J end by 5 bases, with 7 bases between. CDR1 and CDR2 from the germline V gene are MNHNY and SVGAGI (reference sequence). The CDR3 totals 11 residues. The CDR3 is CASRTAETQYF. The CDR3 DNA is TGTGCCAGCAGGACAGCGGAGACCCAGTACTTC.

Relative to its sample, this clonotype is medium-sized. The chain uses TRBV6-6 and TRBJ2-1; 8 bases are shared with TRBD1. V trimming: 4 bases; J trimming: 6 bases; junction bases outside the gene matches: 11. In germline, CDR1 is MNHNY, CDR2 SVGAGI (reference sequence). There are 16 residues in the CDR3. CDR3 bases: TGTGCCAGCAGTTCCCGGACAGGGAAGGGAGTCAATGAGCAGTTCTTC. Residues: CASSSRTGKGVNEQFF.

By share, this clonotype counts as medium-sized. CDR3 DNA: TGTGCCAGCAGTTACTCGGGTGAAGCTTTCTTT. Protein sequence: CASSYSGEAFF. V and J are TRBV6-5 and TRBJ1-1; no clear D. Trimming removed 0 bases from V and 7 bases from J, with 3 bases in between. There are 11 residues in the CDR3. Germline V CDR1 and CDR2: MNHEY, SVGAGI.

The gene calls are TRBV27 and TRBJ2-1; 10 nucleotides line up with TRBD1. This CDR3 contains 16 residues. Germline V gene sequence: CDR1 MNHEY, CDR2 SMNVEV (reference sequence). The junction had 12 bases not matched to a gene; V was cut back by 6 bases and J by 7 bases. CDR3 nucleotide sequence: TGTGCCAGCAGCCAGGCCGGGACAGGGGTTATGAATGAGCAGTTCTTC. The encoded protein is CASSQAGTGVMNEQFF.

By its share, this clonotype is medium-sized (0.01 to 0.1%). The chain's CDR3 is CASSEGPNTGELFF. CDR3 sequence (DNA): TGTGCCAGCAGTGAGGGCCCGAACACCGGGGAGCTGTTTTTT. This chain joins TRBV2 and TRBJ2-2; unclear D gene. The CDR3 spans 14 residues. The V gene's germline CDR1 is SNHLY and CDR2 FYNNEI. V lost 3 bases and J lost 0, with 5 bases in between.

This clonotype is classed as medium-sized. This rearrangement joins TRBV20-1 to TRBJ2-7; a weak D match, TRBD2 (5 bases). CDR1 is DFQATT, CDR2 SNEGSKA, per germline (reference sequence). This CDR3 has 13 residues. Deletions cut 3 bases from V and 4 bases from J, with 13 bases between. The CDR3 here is CSARVLAAYEQYF. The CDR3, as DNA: TGCAGTGCTAGGGTTCTAGCTGCGTACGAGCAGTACTTC.

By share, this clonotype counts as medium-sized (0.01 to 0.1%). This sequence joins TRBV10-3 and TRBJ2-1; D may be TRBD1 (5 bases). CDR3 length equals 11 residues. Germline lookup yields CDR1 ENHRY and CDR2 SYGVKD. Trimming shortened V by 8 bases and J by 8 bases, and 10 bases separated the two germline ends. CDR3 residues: CAIGQGDEQFF. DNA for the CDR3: TGTGCCATCGGTCAAGGGGATGAGCAGTTCTTC.

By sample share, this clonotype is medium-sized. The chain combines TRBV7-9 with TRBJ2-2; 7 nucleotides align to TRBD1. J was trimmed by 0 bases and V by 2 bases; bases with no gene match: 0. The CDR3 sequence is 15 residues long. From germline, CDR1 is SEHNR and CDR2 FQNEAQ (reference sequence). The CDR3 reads CASSLQGANTGELFF. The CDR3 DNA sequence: TGTGCCAGCAGCTTACAGGGGGCGAACACCGGGGAGCTGTTTTTT.

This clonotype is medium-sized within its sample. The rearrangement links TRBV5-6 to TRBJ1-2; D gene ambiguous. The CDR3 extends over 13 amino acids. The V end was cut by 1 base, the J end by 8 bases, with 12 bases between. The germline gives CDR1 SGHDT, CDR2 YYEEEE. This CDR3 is CASSLNTVGGYTF. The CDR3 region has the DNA TGTGCCAGCAGCTTGAATACCGTCGGCGGCTACACCTTC.

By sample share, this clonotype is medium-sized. The CDR3 is CASSDRSGVETQYF. Written as DNA, the CDR3 is TGTGCCAGCAGCGACCGGTCAGGGGTAGAGACCCAGTACTTC. The rearrangement links TRBV7-2 to TRBJ2-5; maybe TRBD1 (6 bases). Germline V CDR1 and CDR2: SGHTA, FQGNSA. Deletions cut 5 bases from V and 4 bases from J, with 14 bases between. This CDR3 has 14 amino acids.

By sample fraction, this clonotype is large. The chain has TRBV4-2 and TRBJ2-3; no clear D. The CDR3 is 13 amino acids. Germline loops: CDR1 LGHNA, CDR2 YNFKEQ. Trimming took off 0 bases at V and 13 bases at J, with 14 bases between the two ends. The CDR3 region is CASSQDRGRRKYF. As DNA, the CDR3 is TGTGCCAGCAGCCAAGATCGCGGTAGAAGAAAGTATTTT.

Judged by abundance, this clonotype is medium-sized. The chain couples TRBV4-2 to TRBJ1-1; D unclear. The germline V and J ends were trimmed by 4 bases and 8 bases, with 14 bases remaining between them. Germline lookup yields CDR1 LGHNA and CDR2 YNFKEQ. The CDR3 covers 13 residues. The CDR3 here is CASSPVGGPEAFF. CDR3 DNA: TGTGCCAGCAGCCCCGTAGGTGGACCCGAAGCTTTCTTT.